Presented here are 22 T cell receptor beta chains from one specimen sequenced in a study of identical twins. TCRdb reanalysed the 5' RACE reads using MiXCR and keeps one entry per CDR3 protein. This sample has approximately 1.8 million distinct CDR3 sequences, with about 32% found just once. Input material: cord blood. The receptor source for this set is a newborn girl in good health.

The chain carries TRBV28 and TRBJ1-6; TRBD1 matches at 7 bases. CDR3 length: 14 amino acids. V shed 10 bases, J shed 7 bases, and the junction held 10 bases outside the gene matches. The germline V gene encodes CDR1 MDHEN and CDR2 SYDVKM. The CDR3, as DNA: TGTGCCATCCAAGACAGGGCTGGGAATTCACCCCTCCACTTT. Protein sequence: CAIQDRAGNSPLHF.

Worth noting for this clonotype: The germline gene is not matched at one end of the junction; a read error may be the cause. This chain links TRBV2 with TRBJ2-3; 8 bases align to TRBD2. The CDR3 has 16 residues. In germline, CDR1 is SNHLY, CDR2 FYNNEI. CDR3 sequence (DNA): TGTGCCAGCAGTCCAAGAGCCGGGAGGGCCGGAGATATGCAGTATTTT. As protein: CASSPRAGRAGDMQYF. The whole variable domain, remainder taken from reference TRBV2 and TRBJ2-3, is EPEVTQTPSHQVTQMGQEVILRCVPISNHLYFYWYRQILGQKVEFLVSFYNNEISEKSEIFDDQFSVERPDGSNFTLKIRSTKLEDSAMYFCASSPRAGRAGDMQYFGPGTRLTVL.

This clonotype was counted only a few times. This chain links TRBV6-2 or TRBV6-3 with TRBJ2-1, with a possible D match to TRBD1 (5 bases). V gave up 4 bases and J gave up 4 bases, with 8 bases separating them. Germline lookup yields CDR1 MNHEY and CDR2 SVGEGT. CDR3 length: 13 amino acids. CDR3 in amino acids: CASSWTLYNEQFF. The CDR3 region has the DNA TGTGCCAGCAGTTGGACATTGTACAATGAGCAGTTCTTC.

The chain combines TRBV20-1 with TRBJ2-7, with 9 bases fitting TRBD2. In germline, CDR1 is DFQATT, CDR2 SNEGSKA (reference sequence). CDR3 length: 15 amino acids. The V and J ends lost 3 bases and 2 bases, in that order; junction bases with no gene match: 8. CDR3 amino acids: CSASIGTSRTYEQYF. In DNA form, the CDR3 reads TGCAGTGCTAGTATTGGGACTAGCCGAACCTACGAGCAGTACTTC.

The V and J genes are TRBV3-1 and TRBJ2-3; TRBD2 matches at 10 bases. Germline V gene lookup returns CDR1 LGHDT and CDR2 YNNKEL (reference sequence). The CDR3 contains 14 residues. Trimming removed 5 bases from V and 6 bases from J; junction bases left unmatched: 5. This chain's CDR3 is CASSGGSGRDTQYF. In DNA form, the CDR3 reads TGTGCCAGCAGCGGTGGTAGCGGGAGGGATACGCAGTATTTT.

V usage is TRBV3-1 and J usage is TRBJ2-3, with D perhaps given as TRBD1 or TRBD2 (5 bases each). The CDR3 length is 16 residues. Germline V lookup: CDR1 LGHDT, CDR2 YNNKEL (reference sequence). Trimming took 0 bases from V and 1 from J, leaving 11 bases between them. The CDR3 sequence is CASSQDRRDRTDTQYF. The CDR3 DNA reads as TGTGCCAGCAGCCAAGATCGACGGGACCGCACAGATACGCAGTATTTT.

The V and J genes are TRBV20-1 and TRBJ2-4, with TRBD2 matching over 9 bases. The J call may be incorrect, as the DNA end agrees better with TRBJ2-7. The germline V gene encodes CDR1 DFQATT and CDR2 SNEGSKA (reference sequence). This CDR3 comprises 14 residues. CDR3 protein: CSARGVSGRDEQYF. The CDR3, as DNA: TGCAGTGCTAGAGGGGTTAGCGGGAGAGACGAGCAGTACTTC.

The V call is TRBV28, the J call TRBJ1-2; the D is unclear. With 1 base removed from V and 0 bases from J, the gap between germline ends came to 9 bases. The germline V gene has CDR1 MDHEN and CDR2 SYDVKM. The CDR3 extends over 15 amino acids. CDR3 loop: CASSLSHPANYGYTF. CDR3 in DNA: TGTGCCAGCAGTTTATCCCACCCCGCTAACTATGGCTACACCTTC.

The chain employs TRBV12-3 or TRBV12-4 and TRBJ2-1; 13 bases align to TRBD2. The trim removed 4 bases at V and 14 bases at J, leaving 8 bases unmatched. The CDR3 sequence is 14 residues long. This CDR3 is CASSSPTSGGRKFF. The CDR3 DNA is TGTGCCAGCAGTTCCCCGACTAGCGGGGGGCGGAAGTTCTTC.

The table lists this clonotype with a few counts. J is TRBJ2-7 and V is TRBV4-1; D may be TRBD2 (6 bases). The ends were cut back, 0 bases at V and 4 bases at J, with 13 bases in the middle. CDR3 length equals 15 residues. CDR1 is MGHRA and CDR2 is YSYEKL in the germline V gene. CDR3 bases: TGCGCCAGCAGCCAAGATCGCCTAGCGAGGTACGAGCAGTACTTC. Amino acids: CASSQDRLARYEQYF.

This clonotype was picked up a small number of times. The V gene is TRBV18, the J gene TRBJ2-5; D not certain. From germline, CDR1 is KGHSH and CDR2 LQKENI. The ends were cut back, 6 bases at V and 1 base at J, with 9 bases in the middle. This CDR3 is 13 amino acids long. The CDR3 spells CASSRSIQETQYF. CDR3 DNA sequence: TGTGCCAGCTCCCGAAGCATCCAAGAGACCCAGTACTTC.

This clonotype was detected a few times. The rearrangement joins TRBV11-2 to TRBJ2-1; D may match TRBD1 or TRBD2 (5 bases each). The germline CDR1 and CDR2 sequences are SGHAT and FQNNGV. This CDR3 spans 18 amino acids. Trimming took off 0 bases at V and 0 bases at J, with 15 bases between the two ends. CDR3 region: CASSLEGRARNSYNEQFF. The CDR3 DNA reads as TGTGCCAGCAGCTTAGAGGGACGGGCACGCAACTCCTACAATGAGCAGTTCTTC.

This clonotype was detected many times. V gene TRBV7-2 combines with J gene TRBJ2-7; no reliable D call. The CDR3 length is 13 residues. Trimming removed 1 base at V and 2 bases at J, with 6 bases between. Germline CDR1 SGHTA, CDR2 FQGNSA. This chain's CDR3 is CASSLVPPYEQYF. For the CDR3, the DNA is TGTGCCAGCAGCTTAGTCCCCCCCTACGAGCAGTACTTC.

This clonotype was detected a few times. The rearrangement links TRBV20-1 to TRBJ1-2; D unresolved. V lost 0 bases and J lost 7, with 12 bases in between. This CDR3 is built from 13 residues. CDR1 and CDR2 from the germline V gene are DFQATT and SNEGSKA (reference sequence). The CDR3 region is CSARDLGLPGYTF. The CDR3 nucleotides read TGCAGTGCTAGAGATTTGGGGTTACCTGGCTACACCTTC.

This clonotype was seen at least ten times. V is TRBV10-3 and J is TRBJ2-7; TRBD1 matches 7 bases. Germline V gene data show CDR1 as ENHRY and CDR2 as SYGVKD. J lost 4 bases, V lost 10 bases, and 10 bases had no gene match. The CDR3 covers 13 residues. For the CDR3, the DNA is TGTGCCACCAGAGACAGGGAAAGGTACGAGCAGTACTTC. The encoded protein is CATRDRERYEQYF.

V and J are TRBV3-1 and TRBJ2-3, with 8 nucleotides matching TRBD2. After removal of 5 bases from V and 0 bases from J, the junction contained 7 bases not matched to a gene. CDR1 and CDR2 from the germline V gene are LGHDT and YNNKEL (reference sequence). This CDR3 contains 16 residues. The CDR3 DNA is TGTGCCAGCAGCGTACCGGCTAGCGGGAGCACAGATACGCAGTATTTT. Protein sequence: CASSVPASGSTDTQYF.

In its sample, this clonotype was seen a few times. The V gene is TRBV28, the J gene TRBJ1-2; TRBD1 aligns across 8 bases. The V gene end was trimmed by 5 bases and the J gene end by 7 bases; junction bases not matched to a gene: 9. The length of the CDR3 is 14 residues. Per the germline V gene, CDR1 is MDHEN and CDR2 is SYDVKM. For the CDR3, the DNA is TGTGCCAGCAGTACGCGGACAGGGCCCCCTGGCTACACCTTC. Translating it yields CASSTRTGPPGYTF.

This clonotype was counted between two and nine times. This chain connects TRBV20-1 to TRBJ1-1; TRBD1 matches at 7 bases. V was clipped by 3 bases and J by 4 bases; unmatched bases: 11. This CDR3 spans 15 amino acids. Germline V gives CDR1 DFQATT, CDR2 SNEGSKA (reference sequence). The CDR3 sequence: CSARPVDTGVTEAFF. The CDR3 region has the DNA TGCAGTGCTAGGCCTGTGGACACAGGGGTCACTGAAGCTTTCTTT.

This chain connects TRBV11-2 to TRBJ1-1; no definite D call. Germline loops: CDR1 SGHAT, CDR2 FQNNGV. V was pared by 1 base and J by 1 base, with 10 bases between. The length of the CDR3 is 15 residues. CDR3 sequence reads: CASSLVSVRNTEAFF. CDR3 nucleotides: TGTGCCAGCAGCTTAGTCTCAGTGAGGAACACTGAAGCTTTCTTT.

A remark on this clonotype: One end of the junction fails to match germline, which may point to a read error. The rearrangement links TRBV24-1 to TRBJ2-1; no clear D gene. In germline, CDR1 is KGHDR, CDR2 SFDVKD. The CDR3 runs to 15 residues. CDR3 in amino acids: CATTDWSTSYNEQFF. The DNA of the CDR3 is TGTGCCACCACTGATTGGTCGACCTCCTACAATGAGCAGTTCTTC.

The chain joins TRBV28 to TRBJ1-5; 7 nucleotides align to TRBD1. This CDR3 is 14 amino acids long. Trimming cost V 8 bases and J 5 bases; bases outside gene matches: 9. The germline CDR1 and CDR2 sequences are MDHEN and SYDVKM. CDR3 sequence reads: CASGRGQPYQPQHF. The CDR3 region has the DNA TGTGCCAGCGGGAGGGGACAGCCTTATCAGCCCCAGCATTTT.

This clonotype turned up a few times. The gene calls are TRBV6-1 and TRBJ2-3; 10 bases match TRBD2. The trim removed 7 bases at V and 2 bases at J, leaving 9 bases unmatched. This CDR3 has 16 residues. Germline V gene sequence: CDR1 MNHNS, CDR2 SASEGT. This chain's CDR3 is CASTLRAGGLTDTQYF. The CDR3 DNA is TGTGCCAGCACCTTACGAGCGGGGGGGCTCACAGATACGCAGTATTTT.